This entry features one TCR beta chain sequence. Its antigen is unidentified. This sample stems from a study of somatic mutations in cytotoxic T cells in rheumatoid arthritis. Study-level background: The authors flow-sorted some V beta antibody-stained T-cell populations at nearly 100% purity, including V beta1+ cells that they sequenced for TCRB. Overall study findings and caveats: For about an eighth of the roughly 60 patients, a single CD8+ clone accounted for more than 20% of CD8+ cells.

Per the original methods: Patient CD8+ clones above 1% seldom matched published virus-specific TCRB sequences. Method: immunoSEQ multiplex PCR; TCRdb's copy keeps in-frame clones and lacks some. V, J and clone size are taken as reported in that table, and D and trimming were inferred from the DNA itself. This repertoire shows about 16,000 clones, about four fifths found once; its top ten account for around 22%. CDR1 MNHNS and CDR2 SASEGT come from the germline V gene. V lost 3 bases and J 3 bases, leaving 20 bases between the germline ends. The CDR3 sequence is 17 residues long. V gene TRBV6-1 combines with J gene TRBJ1-1; D remains ambiguous. The receptor was derived from an adult with rheumatoid arthritis. The specimen was CD8+ T cells sorted from blood. The CDR3 is CASSDGLLLWRDTEAFF. The CDR3 nucleotides read TGTGCCAGCAGTGACGGGCTACTTCTGTGGAGGGACACTGAAGCTTTCTTT.